This T cell receptor beta chain emerged from a study of Ad26.COV2.S vaccination and SARS-CoV-2 variants. Overall study: Once, or twice with 56 days between doses, Ad26.COV2.S was given intramuscularly.

Sequencing used immunoSEQ multiplex PCR; TCRdb keeps in-frame clones, though not all of them. The data contain around 300,000 clones, about 89% of them singletons. Overall study results and limits: There was a possibility that the TCR breadth and depth analyses underestimated total T cell responses.

Trimming shortened V by 5 bases and J by 6 bases, and 17 bases separated the two germline ends. Germline CDR1 is SGHTA and CDR2 is FQGNSA. CDR3 size: 15 residues. The treatment denotes: approximately 18 received Ad26.COV2.S at low or high dose, single or two shots; five or six received placebo; per-sample allocation not given. At day 63 after the first vaccine or placebo injection, samples were drawn. Ad26 vector vaccine expressed Wuhan-strain SARS-CoV-2 spike. A remark on this clone: Its antigen is as yet unknown.

The chain employs TRBV7-2 and TRBJ2-1, with D tentatively TRBD1 (6 bases). Sample: peripheral blood, taken in a trial of Ad26.COV2.S vaccine versus placebo. This clonotype was sampled from a person between 18 and 65 years old who received the Ad26.COV2.S COVID-19 vaccine or a placebo. CDR3 DNA sequence: TGTGCCAGCAGCAACAAATCTCACAGGGCCAATGAGCAGTTCTTC. It is translated as CASSNKSHRANEQFF.